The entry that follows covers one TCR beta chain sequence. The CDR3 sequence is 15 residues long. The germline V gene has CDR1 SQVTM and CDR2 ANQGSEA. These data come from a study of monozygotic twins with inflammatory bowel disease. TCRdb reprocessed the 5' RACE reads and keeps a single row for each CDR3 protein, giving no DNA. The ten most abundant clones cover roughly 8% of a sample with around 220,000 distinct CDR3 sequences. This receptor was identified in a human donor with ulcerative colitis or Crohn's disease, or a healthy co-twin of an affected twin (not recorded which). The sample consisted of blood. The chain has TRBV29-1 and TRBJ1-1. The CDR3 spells CSVAWRGKHSTEAFF.